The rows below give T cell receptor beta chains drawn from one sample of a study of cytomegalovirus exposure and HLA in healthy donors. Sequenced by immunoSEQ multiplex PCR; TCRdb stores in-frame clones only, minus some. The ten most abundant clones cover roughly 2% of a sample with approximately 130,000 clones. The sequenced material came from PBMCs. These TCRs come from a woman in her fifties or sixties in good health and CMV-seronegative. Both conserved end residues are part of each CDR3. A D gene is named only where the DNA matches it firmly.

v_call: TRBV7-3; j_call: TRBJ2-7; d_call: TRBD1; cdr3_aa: CASSPGTVLAYEQYF; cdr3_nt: TGTGCCAGCAGCCCGGGGACAGTACTCGCCTACGAGCAGTACTTC
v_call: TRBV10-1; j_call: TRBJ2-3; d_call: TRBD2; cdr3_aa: CASSDVAGSTDTQYF; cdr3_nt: TGCGCCAGCAGTGATGTAGCGGGTAGCACAGATACGCAGTATTTT
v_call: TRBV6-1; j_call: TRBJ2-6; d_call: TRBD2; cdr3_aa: CASSETSGGQTGANVLTF; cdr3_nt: TGTGCCAGCAGTGAAACTAGCGGGGGGCAGACTGGGGCCAACGTCCTGACTTTC
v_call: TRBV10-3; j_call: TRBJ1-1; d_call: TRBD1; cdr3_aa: CAAATGGNTEAFF; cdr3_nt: TGTGCGGCTGCGACAGGGGGCAACACTGAAGCTTTCTTT
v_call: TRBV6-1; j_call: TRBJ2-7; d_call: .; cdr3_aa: CASSEGPYSGEQYF; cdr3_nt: TGTGCCAGCAGTGAAGGCCCCTACTCCGGCGAGCAGTACTTC
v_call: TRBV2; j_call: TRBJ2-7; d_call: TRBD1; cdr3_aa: CASRGVGTGAYEQYF; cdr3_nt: TGTGCCAGCAGAGGAGTAGGGACAGGGGCCTACGAGCAGTACTTC
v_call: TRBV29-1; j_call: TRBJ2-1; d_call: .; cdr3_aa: CSVVDSSYNEQFF; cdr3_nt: TGCAGCGTTGTAGACAGCTCCTACAATGAGCAGTTCTTC
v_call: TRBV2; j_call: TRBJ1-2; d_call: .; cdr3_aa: CASTGGILPYGYTF; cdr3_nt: TGTGCCAGCACCGGAGGGATCCTTCCCTATGGCTACACCTTC
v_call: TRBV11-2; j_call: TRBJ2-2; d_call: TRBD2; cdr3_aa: CASSKGPGGAGELFF; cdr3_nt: TGTGCCAGCAGCAAGGGTCCGGGGGGTGCCGGGGAGCTGTTTTTT
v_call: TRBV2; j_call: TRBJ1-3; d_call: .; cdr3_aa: CASREQGPSGNTIYF; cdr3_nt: TGTGCCAGTCGGGAACAGGGACCCTCTGGAAACACCATATATTTT
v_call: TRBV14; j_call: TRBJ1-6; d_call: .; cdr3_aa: CASSLRSPQNSPLHF; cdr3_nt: TGTGCCAGCAGCCTTAGGAGCCCTCAGAATTCACCCCTCCACTTT
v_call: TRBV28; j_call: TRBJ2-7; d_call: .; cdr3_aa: CASSFIGGGYEQYF; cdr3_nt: TGTGCCAGCAGTTTTATAGGGGGTGGTTACGAGCAGTACTTC
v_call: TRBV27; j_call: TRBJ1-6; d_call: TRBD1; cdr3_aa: CASSRGQWLSPLHF; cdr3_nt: TGTGCCAGCAGCCGGGGACAGTGGCTTTCACCCCTCCACTTT
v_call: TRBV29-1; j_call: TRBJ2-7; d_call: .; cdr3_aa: CSVEWTIVPYEQYF; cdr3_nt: TGCAGCGTTGAGTGGACTATTGTACCCTACGAGCAGTACTTC
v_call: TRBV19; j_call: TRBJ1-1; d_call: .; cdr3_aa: CASSILDILNTEAFF; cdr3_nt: TGTGCCAGTAGTATACTGGACATTCTGAACACTGAAGCTTTCTTT
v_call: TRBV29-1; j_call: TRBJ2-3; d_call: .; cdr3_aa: CSAYTGTWRDTQYF; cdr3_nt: TGCAGCGCATATACCGGGACTTGGAGGGATACGCAGTATTTT
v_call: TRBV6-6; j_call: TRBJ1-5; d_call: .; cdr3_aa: CASSLQGPNQPQHF; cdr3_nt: TGTGCCAGCAGTTTACAGGGTCCCAATCAGCCCCAGCATTTT
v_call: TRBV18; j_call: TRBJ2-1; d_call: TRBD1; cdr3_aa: CASSPFDRASLGEQFF; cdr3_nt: TGTGCCAGCTCACCGTTCGACAGGGCCTCCCTTGGTGAGCAGTTCTTC
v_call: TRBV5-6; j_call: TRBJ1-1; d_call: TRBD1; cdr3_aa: CASSLDRGFNTEAFF; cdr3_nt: TGTGCCAGCAGCTTGGACAGGGGGTTTAACACTGAAGCTTTCTTT
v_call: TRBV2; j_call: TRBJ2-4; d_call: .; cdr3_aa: CASRPDRRNIQYF; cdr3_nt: TGTGCCAGCAGGCCGGACAGAAGAAACATTCAGTACTTC
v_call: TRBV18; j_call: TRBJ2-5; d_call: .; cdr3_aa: CASSPPTTGNVETQYF; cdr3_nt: TGTGCCAGCTCACCACCGACAACAGGGAACGTAGAGACCCAGTACTTC
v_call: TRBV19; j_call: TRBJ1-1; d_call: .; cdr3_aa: CATTQFLASSNTEAFF; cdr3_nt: TGTGCCACCACACAGTTTCTAGCGTCCTCGAACACTGAAGCTTTCTTT
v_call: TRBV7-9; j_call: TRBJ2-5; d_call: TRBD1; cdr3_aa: CASSELRNWDPQGARYF; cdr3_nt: TGTGCCAGCAGCGAACTTCGTAATTGGGACCCACAGGGGGCTCGGTACTTC
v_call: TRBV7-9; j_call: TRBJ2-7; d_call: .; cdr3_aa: CASSLLLGLGEQYF; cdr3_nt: TGTGCCAGCAGCTTATTGTTGGGGCTTGGCGAGCAGTACTTC